The T cell receptor (beta chain) under discussion was sequenced for a study of blood T cell repertoires in COVID-19. Overall study context: PBMCs, B-cell-depleted T cells, or T cells provided the cDNA or gDNA that made up the material.

TCRdb keeps only in-frame clones here, not all; method: immunoSEQ multiplex PCR. The sample includes about 99,000 clones, 87% of them seen just once. The specimen sequenced was peripheral blood. The clonotype was recovered from a man aged 50-59 years with acute or convalescent COVID-19.

CDR3 residues: CASSIQTGGKTGELFF. The CDR3 coding sequence is TGTGCCAGTAGTATACAGACAGGGGGCAAGACCGGGGAGCTGTTTTTT. The chain employs TRBV19 and TRBJ2-2; 10 nucleotides line up with TRBD1. This CDR3 comprises 16 residues. Germline V CDR1 and CDR2: LNHDA, SQIVND (reference sequence). V shed 2 bases, J shed 5 bases, and the junction held 5 bases outside the gene matches.